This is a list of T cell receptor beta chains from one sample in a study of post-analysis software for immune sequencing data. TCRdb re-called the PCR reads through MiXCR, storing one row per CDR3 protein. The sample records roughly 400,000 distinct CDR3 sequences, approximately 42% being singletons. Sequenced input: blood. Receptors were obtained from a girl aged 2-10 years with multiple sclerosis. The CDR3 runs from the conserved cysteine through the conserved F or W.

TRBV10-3 CAISEALASYEQYF
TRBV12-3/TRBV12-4 CASSFRLAGTYNEQFF
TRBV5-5 CASSLVGTGLDNEQFF
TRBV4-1 CASSQHQGKGVEQYF
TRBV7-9 CASRSGQGETQYF
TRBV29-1 CSVRWGQNYEQYF
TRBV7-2 CASSTRQGAFNEQFF
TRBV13 CASSIRSGKNIQYF
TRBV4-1 CASSHGRLFF
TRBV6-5 CASSPRTGRPQHF
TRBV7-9 CASSAFYGTQYF
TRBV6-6 CASSDRLALDEQFF
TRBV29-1 CSGGQGAPEAFF
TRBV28 CASSSFEGWGYTF
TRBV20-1 CSAYTSYAPGSGDTQYF
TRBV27 CASSLMGGDTNQPQHF
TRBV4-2 CASSQDPGQVEYEQYF
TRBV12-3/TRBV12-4 CASTLGGTYGYTF
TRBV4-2 CASSQPGLPKNIQYF
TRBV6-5 CASRLLGQGNTEAFF
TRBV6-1 CASSDGQGNTEAFF
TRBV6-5 CASSYSTGLARNEQFF
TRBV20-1 CSAKGGANSPLHF
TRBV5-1 CASSPGQVSGANVLTF
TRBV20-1 CSATNSAEENTEAFF
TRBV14 CASRRTGEQETQYF
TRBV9 CASSVVKDTQYF
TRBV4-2 CASSQLAGSHEQYF
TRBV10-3 CAISGTGADQTYNEQFF
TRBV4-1 CASSPGVPGNEQFF
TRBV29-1 CSVGTQSNQPQHF
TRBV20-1 CSARGGQGHSPLHF
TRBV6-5 CASRPTGGASKNIQYF
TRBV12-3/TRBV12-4 CASSPSSVNYGYTF
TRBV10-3 CAISEIAAGTYGYTF
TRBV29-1 CSVGQGQIQETQYF
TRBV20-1 CSARFLETGSQETQYF
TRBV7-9 CASSLVGPPGYNEQFF